These T cell receptor beta chains were read from a single sample in a study of control samples from healthy donors and cancer patients. TCRdb keeps only in-frame clones here, not all; method: immunoSEQ multiplex PCR. The sample lists under 30,000 clones; 79% were seen once. Sequencing was performed on PBMCs. All receptors come from a man aged 60 to 69 with head and neck cancer. Each CDR3 is given with its conserved first and last residue. Each record gives: J gene, clone size, V gene, D gene, CDR3 protein, CDR3 DNA. The D gene is left open where the match is weak. Clone sizes are given selectively: once, few, many, or a class where the clone is expanded.

TRBJ1-1 few TRBV5-1 TRBD1 CASSTWTGVGFTEAFF TGCGCCAGCAGCACGTGGACAGGGGTAGGATTCACTGAAGCTTTCTTT
TRBJ2-7 NA TRBV6-1 TRBD2 CASSEWASGSWEQYF TGTGCCAGCAGTGAATGGGCTAGCGGGAGTTGGGAGCAGTACTTC
TRBJ2-1 NA TRBV10-2 TRBD2 CASSALAVPGSYNEQFF TGCGCCAGCAGTGCTCTAGCGGTCCCGGGGTCCTACAATGAGCAGTTCTTC
TRBJ2-1 NA TRBV14 NA CASSQAYHEQFF TGTGCCAGCAGCCAAGCGTACCATGAGCAGTTCTTC
TRBJ1-2 NA TRBV5-1 NA CASSFQPGASSGYTF TGCGCCAGCAGCTTCCAACCAGGGGCATCAAGTGGCTACACCTTC
TRBJ2-5 once TRBV20-1 TRBD2 CSASLTSGTRKTQYF TGCAGTGCTAGTCTGACTAGCGGGACTCGAAAGACCCAGTACTTC
TRBJ2-4 NA TRBV27 NA CASGGDGLAKNIQYF TGTGCCAGCGGCGGCGACGGTTTAGCCAAAAACATTCAGTACTTC
TRBJ2-7 NA TRBV5-4 TRBD1 CASSLQDRGREQYF TGTGCCAGCAGCTTGCAGGACAGGGGTCGCGAGCAGTACTTC
TRBJ1-6 once TRBV7-2 TRBD1 CASSSSQGMGNSPLHF TGTGCCAGCAGCTCATCACAGGGGATGGGTAATTCACCCCTCCACTTT
TRBJ1-1 NA TRBV9 NA CASSAGRSNTEAFF TGTGCCAGCAGCGCGGGACGATCGAACACTGAAGCTTTCTTT
TRBJ2-3 few TRBV6-1 TRBD2 CASSDTNLAGEVDTQYF TGTGCCAGCAGTGATACGAACCTAGCGGGAGAAGTAGATACGCAGTATTTT
TRBJ2-6 NA TRBV7-8 NA CASSVRLSGANVLTF TGTGCCAGCAGCGTACGCCTTTCTGGGGCCAACGTCCTGACTTTC
TRBJ2-7 medium-sized TRBV10-1 NA CASSGASSYEQYF TGCGCCAGCAGTGGAGCGAGCTCCTACGAGCAGTACTTC
TRBJ1-1 NA TRBV27 NA CASSLGLVTEAFF TGTGCCAGCAGTTTAGGGCTGGTCACTGAAGCTTTCTTT
TRBJ2-5 NA TRBV5-4 TRBD2 CASSLGLAGGHETQYF TGTGCCAGCAGCTTGGGGCTAGCGGGAGGGCATGAGACCCAGTACTTC
TRBJ1-2 NA TRBV6-5 NA CASSQTSVFNGYTF TGTGCCAGCAGTCAAACCTCTGTATTCAATGGCTACACCTTC
TRBJ2-1 NA TRBV7-3 NA CASSAGTLPFGDNEQFF TGTGCCAGCAGTGCCGGGACTCTCCCATTTGGGGACAATGAGCAGTTCTTC
TRBJ2-7 NA TRBV29-1 NA CSVEDGSYEQYF TGCAGCGTTGAAGATGGCAGTTACGAGCAGTACTTC
TRBJ1-5 NA TRBV2 TRBD1 CASLRGPDQPQHF TGTGCCAGCTTGAGGGGGCCGGATCAGCCCCAGCATTTT
TRBJ2-4 few TRBV19 NA CASSIVFNGDIQYF TGTGCCAGTAGTATAGTTTTCAACGGGGACATTCAGTACTTC
TRBJ1-4 NA TRBV12-3/TRBV12-4 NA CASRDLNEKLFF TGTGCCAGCCGAGATCTTAATGAAAAACTGTTTTTT
TRBJ2-3 NA TRBV27 NA CASSSRLVPGGTQYF TGTGCCAGCAGTTCCCGACTGGTTCCGGGTGGTACGCAGTATTTT